This TCR beta chain was recorded in a study of Tregs in tolerant kidney transplant recipients. Across the whole study: The nonmyeloablative bone marrow transplants came from related graft donors, with transient mixed chimerism.

The CDR3 length is 16 residues. The V end lost 1 base, the J end lost 3 bases, and 13 bases lay between the germline ends. Germline CDR1 ENHRY, CDR2 SYGVKD. This clone has just one count. CD4+CD25+CD127- Tregs, CD4+CD25- non-Tregs, CD4 and CD8 cells were sorted. Libraries were prepared by immunoSEQ multiplex PCR; TCRdb keeps only in-frame clonotypes and omits some of them. The table records about 83,000 clones, more than 95% of them present only once. The receptor was derived from a human donor who received a combined kidney and bone marrow transplant. This chain connects TRBV10-3 to TRBJ2-1; D perhaps matches TRBD2 (6 bases). Here the sequenced sample was CD4+ T cells from blood, taken before the transplant. The DNA of the CDR3 is TGTGCCATCAGTGAGTTTACGGGGGAAAACTACAATGAGCAGTTCTTC. It yields the protein CAISEFTGENYNEQFF.